These T cell receptor beta chains were read from a single sample in a study of blood T cell repertoires in COVID-19. Sequencing used immunoSEQ multiplex PCR; TCRdb keeps in-frame clones, though not all of them. The sample gives roughly 63,000 clones, 80% to 90% of which show up once; 7% to 10% is in the top ten. Sequenced input: peripheral blood. Every receptor here comes from a man aged 50-60 years with active COVID-19. Each CDR3 is given with its conserved first and last residue. D genes are given only for firm matches. Clone size appears in some rows only: once, few, many, or a class for an expanded clone.

TRBV5-4	NA	TRBJ1-2	TRBD1	CASSFDRGAGYGYTF	TGTGCCAGCAGCTTCGACAGGGGTGCAGGGTATGGCTACACCTTC
TRBV12-5	NA	TRBJ2-2	TRBD2	CASGLVRSGGGTGELFF	TGTGCTAGTGGTTTGGTACGGAGCGGGGGGGGTACCGGGGAGCTGTTTTTT
TRBV20-1	NA	TRBJ1-1	TRBD1	CSASRQGPSVFF	TGCAGTGCTAGTCGACAGGGTCCGTCCGTCTTCTTT
TRBV6-2/TRBV6-3	NA	TRBJ2-7	TRBD2	CASRPSGGLFYEQYF	TGTGCCAGCAGACCTAGCGGGGGACTATTCTACGAGCAGTACTTC
TRBV6-5	once	TRBJ1-1	TRBD1	CAGAGQGITEAFF	TGTGCCGGTGCGGGACAGGGGATAACTGAAGCTTTCTTT
TRBV2	few	TRBJ1-1	NA	CASSENQGSMNTEAFF	TGTGCCAGCAGTGAAAATCAAGGGAGTATGAACACTGAAGCTTTCTTT
TRBV11-2	NA	TRBJ1-1	NA	CASSRRRDRGLNTEAFF	TGTGCCAGCAGCCGGCGGCGGGACCGAGGGCTAAACACTGAAGCTTTCTTT
TRBV5-1	NA	TRBJ2-5	NA	CASSMNSGGGQETQYF	TGCGCCAGCAGCATGAATAGCGGTGGGGGGCAAGAGACCCAGTACTTC
TRBV2	NA	TRBJ1-2	TRBD1	CAGRTGAGVANYGYTF	TGTGCCGGCCGTACAGGGGCCGGTGTAGCTAACTATGGCTACACCTTC
TRBV6-4	once	TRBJ2-1	TRBD2	CASSDTSGGAHEQFF	TGTGCCAGCAGTGACACTAGCGGGGGGGCCCATGAGCAGTTCTTC
TRBV10-2	NA	TRBJ1-2	TRBD1	CAAGQASYGYTF	TGCGCCGCCGGACAGGCCAGCTATGGCTACACCTTC
TRBV5-8	NA	TRBJ2-3	TRBD2	CASSLLAGGARGTQYF	TGTGCCAGCAGCCTTCTGGCCGGGGGGGCTCGTGGTACGCAGTATTTT
TRBV28	once	TRBJ1-2	TRBD1	CASSSMGTGAYGYTF	TGTGCCAGCAGTTCCATGGGGACAGGGGCTTATGGCTACACCTTC
TRBV11-3	NA	TRBJ2-3	NA	CASSPRWGADTQYF	TGTGCCAGCAGCCCACGATGGGGGGCAGATACGCAGTATTTT
TRBV3-1/TRBV3-2	NA	TRBJ2-3	NA	CASSQGVFVGGPDTQYF	TGTGCCAGCAGCCAAGGAGTTTTTGTGGGGGGGCCAGATACGCAGTATTTT
TRBV5-1	NA	TRBJ2-1	TRBD1	CASSTTGDSYNEQFF	TGCGCCAGCAGTACGACAGGGGATTCCTACAATGAGCAGTTCTTC
TRBV7-9	NA	TRBJ2-1	TRBD1	CASSLGQGAYNEQFF	TGTGCCAGCAGCTTAGGGCAGGGGGCCTACAATGAGCAGTTCTTC
TRBV12-5	NA	TRBJ2-1	TRBD2	CASGLRLAESYNEQFF	TGTGCTAGTGGTTTGAGACTAGCGGAGTCCTACAATGAGCAGTTCTTC
TRBV29-1	NA	TRBJ1-1	NA	CSVEESSTEAFF	TGCAGCGTTGAAGAGTCCAGCACTGAAGCTTTCTTT
TRBV13	NA	TRBJ1-1	TRBD1	CASSLDRGQGGTEAFF	TGTGCCAGCAGCTTGGACAGGGGGCAAGGGGGCACTGAAGCTTTCTTT
TRBV7-9	NA	TRBJ2-1	NA	CASSFRGDEQFF	TGTGCCAGCAGCTTTCGAGGTGATGAGCAGTTCTTC
TRBV6-5	once	TRBJ1-2	NA	CASMSRAESTYGYTF	TGTGCCAGCATGTCGAGGGCCGAATCCACCTATGGCTACACCTTC
TRBV9	NA	TRBJ1-5	TRBD1	CASSVSGGSNQPQHF	TGTGCCAGCAGCGTCTCAGGGGGTAGCAATCAGCCCCAGCATTTT
TRBV30	NA	TRBJ1-2	NA	CAWSPTKVYGYTF	TGTGCCTGGAGCCCGACAAAGGTTTATGGCTACACCTTC
TRBV7-9	NA	TRBJ1-2	NA	CASSLGAYGLTAYGYTF	TGTGCCAGCAGCTTAGGGGCCTACGGACTTACCGCCTATGGCTACACCTTC
TRBV30	NA	TRBJ1-6	NA	CAWSEGIGNSPLHF	TGTGCCTGGAGTGAGGGGATTGGGAATTCACCCCTCCACTTT